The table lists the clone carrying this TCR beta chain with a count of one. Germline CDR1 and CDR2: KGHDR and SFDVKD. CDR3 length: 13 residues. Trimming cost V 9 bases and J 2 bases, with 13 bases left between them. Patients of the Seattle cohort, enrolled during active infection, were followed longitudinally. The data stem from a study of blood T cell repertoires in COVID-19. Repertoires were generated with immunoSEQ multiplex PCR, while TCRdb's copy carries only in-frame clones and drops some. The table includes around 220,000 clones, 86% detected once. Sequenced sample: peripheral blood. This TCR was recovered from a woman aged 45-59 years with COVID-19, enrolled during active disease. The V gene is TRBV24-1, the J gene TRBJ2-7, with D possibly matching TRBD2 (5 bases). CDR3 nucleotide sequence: TGTGCCACCCAGTGGAGGCCGACCTACGAGCAGTACTTC. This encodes CATQWRPTYEQYF.